Listed here are 13 T cell receptor beta chains from one sample, sequenced in a study of CD8 T cells in ankylosing spondylitis. TCRdb independently ran MiXCR on the 5' RACE reads; one entry per CDR3 protein. The table has about 250,000 distinct CDR3 sequences, 15% to 20% seen once; the top ten hold around 30%. The source material was blood, either unsorted or a sorted T cell fraction (not recorded which). The origin of the receptors is a male donor with ankylosing spondylitis or in good health (not recorded which).

This clonotype was observed a few times. This rearrangement joins TRBV6-5 to TRBJ2-7; D uncertain. The CDR3 sequence is 11 residues long. Trimming pared 6 bases from V and 6 bases from J, leaving 9 bases between. Germline V gives CDR1 MNHEY, CDR2 SVGAGI. The CDR3 loop is CASRSTVEQYF. The CDR3 DNA reads TGTGCCAGCAGGTCCACGGTCGAGCAGTACTTC.

The chain couples TRBV4-1 to TRBJ2-1; TRBD2 might be the D (6 bases). Trimming removed 9 bases at V and 7 bases at J, with 16 bases between. The CDR3 covers 13 residues. Germline V lookup: CDR1 MGHRA, CDR2 YSYEKL. CDR3 sequence: CASSWRERNEQFF. CDR3 DNA: TGCGCCAGTTCCTGGCGGGAAAGGAATGAGCAGTTCTTC.

The chain uses TRBV20-1 and TRBJ2-7; the match to TRBD2 covers 7 bases. CDR1 and CDR2 from the germline V gene are DFQATT and SNEGSKA (reference sequence). There are 15 residues in the CDR3. The V segment lost 3 bases and the J segment 0 bases; nucleotides outside the gene matches: 8. CDR3 bases: TGCAGTGCTAGGGGGGGGGGGACCCTCTCCTACGAGCAGTACTTC. Translated: CSARGGGTLSYEQYF.

The chain has TRBV29-1 and TRBJ2-3; D possibly matches TRBD1 or TRBD2 (5 bases each). This CDR3 region has 16 residues. Germline-derived CDR1 and CDR2 are SQVTM and ANQGSEA. V was clipped by 2 bases and J by 2 bases, with 17 bases between them. The CDR3 loop is CSVESGVTAFTDTQYF. In DNA, the CDR3 is TGCAGCGTTGAATCCGGGGTGACAGCGTTCACAGATACGCAGTATTTT.

This clonotype was picked up a small number of times. V is TRBV27 and J is TRBJ2-7, with D possibly matching TRBD2 (5 bases). The CDR3 extends over 15 amino acids. V was cut by 6 bases and J by 2 bases, with 17 bases left in between. In germline, CDR1 is MNHEY, CDR2 SMNVEV (reference sequence). CDR3 protein: CASRRDYTLPYEQYF. The CDR3 DNA follows: TGTGCCAGCAGACGCGACTACACTTTACCCTACGAGCAGTACTTC.

This clonotype showed up just a few times. This sequence joins TRBV20-1 and TRBJ2-7; D gene ambiguous. Germline V CDR1 and CDR2: DFQATT, SNEGSKA (reference sequence). The CDR3 length is 15 residues. V was shortened by 1 base and J by 3 bases, with 16 bases between the two germline ends. This CDR3 is CSARGIGNSLYEQYF. Here the CDR3 DNA reads TGCAGTGCTAGAGGAATCGGTAATTCCCTCTACGAGCAGTACTTC.

V and J are TRBV12-3 or TRBV12-4 and TRBJ2-1; 11 positions match TRBD2. After removal of 3 bases from V and 5 bases from J, the junction contained 6 bases not matched to a gene. The CDR3 loop spans 16 amino acids. The CDR3 sequence is CASSFLAGGPHNEQFF. The CDR3 DNA is TGTGCCAGCAGTTTCTTAGCGGGAGGGCCCCACAATGAGCAGTTCTTC.

The chain links TRBV19 to TRBJ2-4; maybe TRBD2 (5 bases). This CDR3 comprises 14 residues. Germline V lookup: CDR1 LNHDA, CDR2 SQIVND (reference sequence). V lost 5 bases to trimming and J lost 0 bases, with 8 bases between them. CDR3 nucleotide sequence: TGTGCCAGTAGTGTCGGGGTAGCCAAAAACATTCAGTACTTC. Protein: CASSVGVAKNIQYF.

The count of this clonotype is one. The chain combines TRBV6-6 with TRBJ1-4; D gene uncertain. The length of the CDR3 is 13 residues. Germline V gene data show CDR1 as MNHNY and CDR2 as SVGAGI (reference sequence). Trimming cost V 4 bases and J 13 bases, with 16 bases left between them. CDR3 amino acids: CASSLGSGSRLFF. The CDR3 DNA reads TGTGCCAGCAGTTTGGGGTCCGGCTCCCGACTGTTTTTT.

This clonotype was counted between two and nine times. The rearrangement links TRBV20-1 to TRBJ2-3; TRBD2 matches at 11 bases. Germline CDR1 reads DFQATT; CDR2 reads SNEGSKA (reference sequence). V shed 0 bases, J shed 2 bases, and the junction held 7 bases outside the gene matches. The length of the CDR3 is 17 residues. The CDR3 sequence is CSARDEGLAGFTDTQYF. CDR3 nucleotides: TGCAGTGCTAGAGATGAAGGACTAGCGGGCTTCACAGATACGCAGTATTTT.

The chain recombines TRBV20-1 with TRBJ2-1; a weak D match, TRBD2 (6 bases). V was clipped by 0 bases and J by 2 bases, with 14 bases between them. The CDR3 runs 16 residues. Germline CDR1 is DFQATT and CDR2 is SNEGSKA (reference sequence). Written as DNA, the CDR3 is TGCAGTGCTAGAGATCTGTTAGCGGACACCTACAATGAGCAGTTCTTC. Translation: CSARDLLADTYNEQFF.

This chain joins TRBV12-3 or TRBV12-4 and TRBJ2-7; no definite D call. This CDR3 contains 12 residues. V lost 6 bases, J lost 5 bases, and 11 bases lay in between. CDR3 loop: CASSNMRDEQYF. The DNA of the CDR3 is TGTGCCAGCAGCAATATGCGAGACGAGCAGTACTTC.

The chain joins TRBV11-2 to TRBJ2-5, with 12 bases lining up with TRBD2. The germline CDR1 and CDR2 sequences are SGHAT and FQNNGV. The ends lost 4 bases at V and 5 bases at J; junction bases unmatched: 8. This CDR3 contains 16 residues. The CDR3 protein is CASSSRLAGELETQYF. CDR3 DNA: TGTGCCAGCAGCTCCAGACTAGCGGGAGAGTTGGAGACCCAGTACTTC.